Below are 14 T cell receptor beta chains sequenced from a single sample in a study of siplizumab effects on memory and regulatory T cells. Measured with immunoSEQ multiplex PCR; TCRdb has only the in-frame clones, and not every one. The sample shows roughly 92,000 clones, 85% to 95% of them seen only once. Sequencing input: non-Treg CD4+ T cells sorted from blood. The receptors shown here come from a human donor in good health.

The CDR3: CAWGMTSGRNTQYF. The CDR3 DNA follows: TGTGCCTGGGGTATGACTAGCGGGAGAAATACGCAGTATTTT. The chain carries TRBV30 and TRBJ2-3; 12 nucleotides line up with TRBD2. Losses at the gene ends were 5 bases for V and 7 bases for J; bases not matched to a gene: 7. CDR3 length: 14 residues. Germline loops: CDR1 GTSNPN, CDR2 SVGIG (reference sequence).

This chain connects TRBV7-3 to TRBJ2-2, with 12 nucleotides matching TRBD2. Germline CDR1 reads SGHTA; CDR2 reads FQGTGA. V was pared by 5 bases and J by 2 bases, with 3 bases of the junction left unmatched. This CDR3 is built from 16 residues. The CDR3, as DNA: TGTGCCAGCAGCGTACTAGCGGGAGGTAACACCGGGGAGCTGTTTTTT. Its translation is CASSVLAGGNTGELFF.

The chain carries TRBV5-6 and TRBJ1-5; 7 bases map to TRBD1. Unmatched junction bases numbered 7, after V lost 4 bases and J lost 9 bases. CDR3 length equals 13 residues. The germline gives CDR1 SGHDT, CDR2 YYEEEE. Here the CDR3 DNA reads TGTGCCAGCAGCGCCGACAGGGCAGCGCCCCAGCATTTT. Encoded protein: CASSADRAAPQHF. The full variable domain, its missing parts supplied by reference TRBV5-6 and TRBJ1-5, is DAGVTQSPTHLIKTRGQQVTLRCSPKSGHDTVSWYQQALGQGPQFIFQYYEEEERQRGNFPDRFSGHQFPNYSSELNVNALLLGDSALYLCASSADRAAPQHFGDGTRLSIL.

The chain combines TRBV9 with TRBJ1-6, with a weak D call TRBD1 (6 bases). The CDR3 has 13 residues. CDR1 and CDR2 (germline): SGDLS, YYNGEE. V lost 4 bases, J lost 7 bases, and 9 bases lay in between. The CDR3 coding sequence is TGTGCCAGCAGCCTCCAGGGGAATTCACCCCTCCACTTT. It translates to CASSLQGNSPLHF.

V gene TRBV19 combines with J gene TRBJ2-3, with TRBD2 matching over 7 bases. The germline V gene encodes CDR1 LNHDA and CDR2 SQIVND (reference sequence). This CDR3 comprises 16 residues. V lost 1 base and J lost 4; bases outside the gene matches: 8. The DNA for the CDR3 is TGTGCCAGTAGTATAGGGACTAGTTGGGAGGCAGATACGCAGTATTTT. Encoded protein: CASSIGTSWEADTQYF.

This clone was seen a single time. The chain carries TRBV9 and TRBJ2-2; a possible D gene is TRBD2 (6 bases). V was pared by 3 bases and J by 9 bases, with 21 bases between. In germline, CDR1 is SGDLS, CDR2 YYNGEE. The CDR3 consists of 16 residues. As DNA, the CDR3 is TGTGCCAGCAGCGGAGGAGGGGTGGCCAGGAGCCGGGAGCTGTTTTTT. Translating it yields CASSGGGVARSRELFF.

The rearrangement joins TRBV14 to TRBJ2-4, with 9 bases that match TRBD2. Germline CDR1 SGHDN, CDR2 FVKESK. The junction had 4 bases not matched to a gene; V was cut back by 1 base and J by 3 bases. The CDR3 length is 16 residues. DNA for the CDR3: TGTGCCAGCAGCCAAGTAGCGGGGGTCGGCAAAAACATTCAGTACTTC. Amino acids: CASSQVAGVGKNIQYF.

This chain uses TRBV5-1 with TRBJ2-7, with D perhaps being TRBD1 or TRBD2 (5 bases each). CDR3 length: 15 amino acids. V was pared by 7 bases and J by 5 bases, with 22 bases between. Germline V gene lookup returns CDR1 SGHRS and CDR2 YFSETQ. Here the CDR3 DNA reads TGCGCCAGCTACACCAGTTGGGGACGGGAAAACGAGCAGTACTTC. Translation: CASYTSWGRENEQYF.

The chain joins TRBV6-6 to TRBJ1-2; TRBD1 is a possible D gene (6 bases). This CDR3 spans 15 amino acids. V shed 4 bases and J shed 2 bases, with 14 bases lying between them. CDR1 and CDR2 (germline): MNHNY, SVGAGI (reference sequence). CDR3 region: CASSFRGRRNYGYTF. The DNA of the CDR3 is TGTGCCAGCAGTTTTCGGGGGCGTCGAAACTATGGCTACACCTTC.

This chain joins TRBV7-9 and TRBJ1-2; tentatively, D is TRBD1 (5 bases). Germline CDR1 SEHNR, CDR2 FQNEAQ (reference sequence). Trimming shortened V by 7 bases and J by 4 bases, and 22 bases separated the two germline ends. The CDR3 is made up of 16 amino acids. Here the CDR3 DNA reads TGTGCCAGCACCAAGCGGACGGCACCTGGGGGCTATGGCTACACCTTC. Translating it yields CASTKRTAPGGYGYTF.

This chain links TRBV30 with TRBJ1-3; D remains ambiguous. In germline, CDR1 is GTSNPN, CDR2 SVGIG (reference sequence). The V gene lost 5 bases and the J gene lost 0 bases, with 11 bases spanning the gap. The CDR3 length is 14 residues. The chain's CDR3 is CAWQTGNSGNTIYF. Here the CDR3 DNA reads TGTGCCTGGCAAACTGGAAACTCTGGAAACACCATATATTTT.

The CDR3 DNA follows: TGTGCCAGCAGACTCGCCGGGACAGCCTACGAGCAGTACTTC. Protein product: CASRLAGTAYEQYF. The genes are TRBV14 and TRBJ2-7, with TRBD1 matching 7 bases. CDR1 is SGHDN, CDR2 FVKESK, per germline. The CDR3 contains 14 residues. The V and J ends lost 6 bases and 2 bases, in that order; junction bases with no gene match: 7.

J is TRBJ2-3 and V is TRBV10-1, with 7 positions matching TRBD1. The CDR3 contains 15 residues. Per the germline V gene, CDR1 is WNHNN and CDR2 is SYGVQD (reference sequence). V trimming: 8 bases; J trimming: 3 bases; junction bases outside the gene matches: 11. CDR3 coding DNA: TGCGCCAGCCCAGGGGGACAGCCTGCTACAGATACGCAGTATTTT. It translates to CASPGGQPATDTQYF.

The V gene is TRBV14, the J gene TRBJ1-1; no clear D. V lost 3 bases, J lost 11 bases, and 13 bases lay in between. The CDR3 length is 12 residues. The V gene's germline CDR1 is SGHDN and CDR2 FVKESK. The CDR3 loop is CASSQSESTAFF. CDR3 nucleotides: TGTGCCAGCAGCCAGTCAGAAAGTACGGCTTTCTTT.